The 3 T cell receptor beta chains below all came from one sample that was sequenced in a study of T-cell memory formation after mild COVID-19. TCRdb re-analysed the 5' RACE reads in MiXCR, keeping a single row per CDR3 protein. The sample contains 85,000 to 130,000 distinct CDR3 sequences, roughly 11% of which appear only once. The sample comprised PBMCs or a T cell subset sorted from them (not recorded which). These receptors were taken from a man younger than 35 who had mild COVID-19 (a few samples of this study predate the infection). Cell type and time point are not known.

This clonotype occurred a few times. This chain joins TRBV7-9 and TRBJ1-5, with D unresolved. Germline assignment: CDR1 SEHNR and CDR2 FQNEAQ (reference sequence). V gave up 2 bases and J gave up 4 bases, with 3 bases separating them. The CDR3 covers 12 residues. CDR3 region: CASSLFNQPQHF. The DNA of the CDR3 is TGTGCCAGCAGCTTATTTAATCAGCCCCAGCATTTT.

A few counts support this clonotype. The gene calls are TRBV4-1 and TRBJ2-2, with 10 nucleotides matching TRBD2. The CDR3 runs 16 residues. V shed 4 bases and J 5 bases; nucleotides not matched to a gene: 7. The germline gives CDR1 MGHRA, CDR2 YSYEKL. CDR3 DNA: TGCGCCAGCAGCCTTTCTAGCGGGGGAACAACCGGGGAGCTGTTTTTT. Residues: CASSLSSGGTTGELFF.

The chain carries TRBV7-9 and TRBJ1-1, with TRBD1 matching 9 bases. The junction had 7 bases not matched to a gene; V was cut back by 5 bases and J by 6 bases. Germline V lookup: CDR1 SEHNR, CDR2 FQNEAQ (reference sequence). This CDR3 is built from 14 residues. The CDR3 bases are TGTGCCAGCAGCCAAGGACAGGGGTTCGCTGAAGCTTTCTTT. It specifies CASSQGQGFAEAFF.